Below are 13 T cell receptor beta chains sequenced from a single sample in a study of low-dose radiotherapy and immunotherapy resistance in tumors. Time point: after trial treatment. Treatment specified: LDRT plus nivolumab, ipilimumab, low-dose cyclophosphamide and aspirin (RACIN trial). Covering alpha and beta chains, TRAV- and TRBV-specific primers were used for the first-strand cDNA. The authors amplified TCRs for roughly 20 PCR cycles with a constant-region primer and a V-primer adapter. TCRdb redid the calling of the reads with MiXCR, one entry per CDR3 protein. The sample yields 80,000 or so distinct CDR3 sequences, less than 20% seen once. The starting material was PBMCs, obtained after low-dose radiotherapy plus immunotherapy. The receptor set was obtained from a male donor with prostate cancer.

This clonotype was seen at least ten times. The rearrangement uses TRBV3-1 and TRBJ2-7, with TRBD2 matching 7 bases. Per germline, CDR1 LGHDT and CDR2 YNNKEL (reference sequence). This CDR3 comprises 15 residues. The junction had 4 bases not matched to a gene; V was cut back by 2 bases and J by 0 bases. The CDR3 loop is CASSQRGGISYEQYF. CDR3 bases: TGTGCCAGCAGCCAACGGGGAGGGATCTCCTACGAGCAGTACTTC.

This clonotype has ten or more counts. This chain links TRBV11-2 with TRBJ2-3, with 8 nucleotides matching TRBD2. There are 15 residues in the CDR3. Trimming took 10 bases from V and 6 from J; bases not matched to a gene: 15. Germline CDR1 is SGHAT and CDR2 is FQNNGV. CDR3 loop: CATVKLAGREDTQYF. The DNA of the CDR3 is TGTGCCACCGTCAAATTAGCGGGACGGGAGGATACGCAGTATTTT.

This clonotype was counted ten times or more. The chain combines TRBV7-8 with TRBJ2-7; D is ambiguous. This CDR3 contains 14 residues. Trimming took 1 base from V and 3 from J, leaving 10 bases between them. The germline gives CDR1 SGHVS, CDR2 FQNEAQ. The CDR3 loop is CASSLEAALYEQYF. The DNA for the CDR3 is TGTGCCAGCAGCTTAGAGGCAGCCCTCTACGAGCAGTACTTC. The whole variable domain, remainder taken from reference TRBV7-8 and TRBJ2-7, is GAGVSQSPRYKVAKRGQDVALRCDPISGHVSLFWYQQALGQGPEFLTYFQNEAQLDKSGLPSDRFFAERPEGSVSTLKIQRTQQEDSAVYLCASSLEAALYEQYFGPGTRLTVT.

This clonotype has a count of ten or more. The chain couples TRBV5-1 to TRBJ2-2; unclear D gene. The CDR3 runs 15 residues. Germline V gene data show CDR1 as SGHRS and CDR2 as YFSETQ. V shed 2 bases and J shed 4 bases, with 12 bases lying between them. CDR3 loop: CASSLVPTSTGELFF. The CDR3 DNA sequence: TGCGCCAGCAGCTTAGTCCCAACCTCCACCGGGGAGCTGTTTTTT.

This clonotype was recorded at least ten times. This rearrangement joins TRBV4-1 to TRBJ2-7; the D is unclear. Germline CDR1 is MGHRA and CDR2 is YSYEKL. CDR3 size: 15 residues. Trimming stripped 0 bases from V and 0 bases from J, with 9 bases between. CDR3 bases: TGCGCCAGCAGCCAAGATCGGTGGAGCTCCTACGAGCAGTACTTC. It is translated as CASSQDRWSSYEQYF.

This clonotype showed up many times. This chain connects TRBV14 to TRBJ2-5, with D uncertain. The V end was cut by 1 base, the J end by 5 bases, with 2 bases between. Germline V CDR1 and CDR2: SGHDN, FVKESK. The CDR3 extends over 11 amino acids. In nucleotides, the CDR3 is TGTGCCAGCAGCCAAGCGGAGACCCAGTACTTC. Protein sequence: CASSQAETQYF.

This clonotype was counted many times. This chain connects TRBV10-3 to TRBJ2-6, with D hard to call. The CDR3 extends over 13 amino acids. The V end was cut by 7 bases, the J end by 2 bases, with 6 bases between. Per the germline V gene, CDR1 is ENHRY and CDR2 is SYGVKD. CDR3 in DNA: TGTGCCATCACAGAAGCTGGGGCCAACGTCCTGACTTTC. It yields the protein CAITEAGANVLTF.

The table lists this clonotype with many counts. The rearrangement joins TRBV4-3 to TRBJ2-1; 8 nucleotides align to TRBD2. The trim removed 4 bases at V and 8 bases at J, leaving 4 bases unmatched. Per germline, CDR1 LGHNA and CDR2 YSLEER. The CDR3 is 13 residues long. CDR3 protein: CASSRQREYEQFF. The CDR3, as DNA: TGCGCCAGCAGCCGCCAGCGGGAGTATGAGCAGTTCTTC.

This clonotype was recorded once. Since a far larger clone is one base different, this is likely a read error. The chain links TRBV5-1 to TRBJ2-7; D gene uncertain. The last part of the DNA fits TRBJ2-1 better; the J call may be wrong. Germline values: CDR1 SGHRS, CDR2 YFSETQ. The CDR3 has 14 residues. CDR3 in amino acids: CASSLGHESYEQFF. CDR3 in DNA: TGCGCCAGCAGCTTGGGACACGAAAGCTATGAGCAGTTCTTC.

This clonotype was seen many times. V is TRBV28 and J is TRBJ2-2; D might be TRBD2 (7 bases). Trimming pared 7 bases from V and 4 bases from J, leaving 13 bases between. Per the germline V gene, CDR1 is MDHEN and CDR2 is SYDVKM. The CDR3 sequence is 14 residues long. The CDR3 coding sequence is TGTGCCAGCACCTTAGGGGGGGTCACCGGGGAGCTGTTTTTT. As protein: CASTLGGVTGELFF.

There are a few counts of this clonotype. V is TRBV18 and J is TRBJ2-1; 12 positions agree with TRBD2. CDR1 is KGHSH, CDR2 LQKENI, per germline. Losses at the gene ends were 2 bases for V and 0 bases for J; bases not matched to a gene: 2. The CDR3 length is 17 residues. The CDR3 DNA reads TGTGCCAGCTCACCATCTAGCGGGAGGGACTCCTACAATGAGCAGTTCTTC. Translation: CASSPSSGRDSYNEQFF.

The CDR3, as DNA: TGTGCCAGCAGTGCAGGGGGCGGTCAGCCCCAGCATTTT. As protein: CASSAGGGQPQHF. The genes are TRBV6-1 and TRBJ1-5; 8 nucleotides match TRBD1. The J segment lost 6 bases and the V segment lost 4 bases, leaving 2 bases of the junction unmatched. Germline CDR1 reads MNHNS; CDR2 reads SASEGT. This CDR3 comprises 13 residues.

This clonotype was counted ten times or more. This sequence joins TRBV10-3 and TRBJ2-5, with D tentatively TRBD2 (6 bases). V was pared by 2 bases and J by 5 bases, with 21 bases between. Germline V gene sequence: CDR1 ENHRY, CDR2 SYGVKD. CDR3 size: 17 residues. The CDR3 reads CAISEGPGVAIGETQYF. CDR3 DNA sequence: TGTGCCATCAGTGAGGGTCCGGGGGTAGCGATTGGTGAGACCCAGTACTTC.